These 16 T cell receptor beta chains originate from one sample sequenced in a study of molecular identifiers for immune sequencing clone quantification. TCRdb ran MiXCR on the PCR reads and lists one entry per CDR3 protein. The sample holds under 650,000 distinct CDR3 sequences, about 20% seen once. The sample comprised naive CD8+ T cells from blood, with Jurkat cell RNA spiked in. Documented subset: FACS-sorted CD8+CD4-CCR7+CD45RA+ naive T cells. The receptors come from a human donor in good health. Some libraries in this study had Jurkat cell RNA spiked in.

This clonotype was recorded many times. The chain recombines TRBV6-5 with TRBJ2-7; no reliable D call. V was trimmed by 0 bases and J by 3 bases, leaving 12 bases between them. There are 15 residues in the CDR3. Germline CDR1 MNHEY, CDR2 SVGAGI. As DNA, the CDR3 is TGTGCCAGCAGTTACTCAGGTGGCGGAAACTACGAGCAGTACTTC. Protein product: CASSYSGGGNYEQYF.

CDR3 protein: CASSVGLAGGRTGELFF. The CDR3 nucleotides read TGTGCCAGCAGCGTGGGACTAGCGGGGGGGAGAACCGGGGAGCTGTTTTTT. The chain is built from TRBV11-2 and TRBJ2-2; 16 nucleotides line up with TRBD2. CDR1 and CDR2 from the germline V gene are SGHAT and FQNNGV. Germline trimming cut 5 bases from V and 5 bases from J; bases unmatched to any gene: 5. The CDR3 length is 17 residues.

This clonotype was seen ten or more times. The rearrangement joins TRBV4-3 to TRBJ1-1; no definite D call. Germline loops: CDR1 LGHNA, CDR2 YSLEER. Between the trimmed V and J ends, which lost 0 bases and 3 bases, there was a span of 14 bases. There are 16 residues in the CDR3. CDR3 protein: CASSQDYGEPYTEAFF. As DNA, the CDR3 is TGCGCCAGCAGCCAAGATTATGGGGAACCATACACTGAAGCTTTCTTT.

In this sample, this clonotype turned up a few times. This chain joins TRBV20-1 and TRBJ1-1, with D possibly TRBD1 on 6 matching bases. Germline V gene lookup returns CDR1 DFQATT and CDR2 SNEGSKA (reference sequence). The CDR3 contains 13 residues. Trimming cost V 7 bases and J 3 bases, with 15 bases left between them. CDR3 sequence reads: CSGLAGDYTEAFF. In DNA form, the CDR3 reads TGCAGTGGATTGGCAGGGGATTACACTGAAGCTTTCTTT.

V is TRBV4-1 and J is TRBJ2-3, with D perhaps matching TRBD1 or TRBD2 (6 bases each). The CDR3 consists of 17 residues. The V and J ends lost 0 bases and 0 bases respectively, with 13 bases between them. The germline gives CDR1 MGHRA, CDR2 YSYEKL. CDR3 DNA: TGCGCCAGCAGCCAAGATCCTACAGGGACTAGCACAGATACGCAGTATTTT. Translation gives CASSQDPTGTSTDTQYF.

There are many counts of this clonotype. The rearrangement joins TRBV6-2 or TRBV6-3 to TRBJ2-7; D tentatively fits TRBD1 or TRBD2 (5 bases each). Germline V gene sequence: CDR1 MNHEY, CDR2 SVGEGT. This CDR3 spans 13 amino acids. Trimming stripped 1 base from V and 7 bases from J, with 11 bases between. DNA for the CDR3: TGTGCCAGCAGTTACTGGGCAGGGAGTGAGCAGTACTTC. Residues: CASSYWAGSEQYF.

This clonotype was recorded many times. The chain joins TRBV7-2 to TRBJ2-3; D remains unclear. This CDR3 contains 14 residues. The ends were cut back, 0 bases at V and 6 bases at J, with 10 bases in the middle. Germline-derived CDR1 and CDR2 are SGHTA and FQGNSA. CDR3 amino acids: CASSLAPLRDTQYF. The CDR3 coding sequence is TGTGCCAGCAGCTTAGCGCCACTCCGGGATACGCAGTATTTT.

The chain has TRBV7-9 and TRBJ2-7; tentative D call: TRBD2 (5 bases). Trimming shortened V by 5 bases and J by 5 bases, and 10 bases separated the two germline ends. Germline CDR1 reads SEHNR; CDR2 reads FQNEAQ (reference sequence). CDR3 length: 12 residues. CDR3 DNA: TGTGCCAGCAGCCGTGAGGGCCACGAGCAGTACTTC. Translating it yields CASSREGHEQYF. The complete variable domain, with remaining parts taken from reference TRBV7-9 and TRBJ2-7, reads DTGVSQNPRHKITKRGQNVTFRCDPISEHNRLYWYRQTLGQGPEFLTYFQNEAQLEKSRLLSDRFSAERPKGSFSTLEIQRTEQGDSAMYLCASSREGHEQYFGPGTRLTVT.

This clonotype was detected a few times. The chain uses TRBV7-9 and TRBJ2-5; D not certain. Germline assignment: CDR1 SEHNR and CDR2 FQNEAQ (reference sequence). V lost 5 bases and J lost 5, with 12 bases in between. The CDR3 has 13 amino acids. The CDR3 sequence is CASSPVKAETQYF. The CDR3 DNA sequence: TGTGCCAGCAGCCCGGTCAAGGCGGAGACCCAGTACTTC.

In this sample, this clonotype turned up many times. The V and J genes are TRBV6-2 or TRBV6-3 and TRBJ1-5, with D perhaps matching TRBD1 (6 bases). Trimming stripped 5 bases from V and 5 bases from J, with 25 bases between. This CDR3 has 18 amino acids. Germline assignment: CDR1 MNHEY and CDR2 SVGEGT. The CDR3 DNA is TGTGCCAGCAGTGGGGGGGCGATATTAAATTGGGCCGATCAGCCCCAGCATTTT. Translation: CASSGGAILNWADQPQHF.

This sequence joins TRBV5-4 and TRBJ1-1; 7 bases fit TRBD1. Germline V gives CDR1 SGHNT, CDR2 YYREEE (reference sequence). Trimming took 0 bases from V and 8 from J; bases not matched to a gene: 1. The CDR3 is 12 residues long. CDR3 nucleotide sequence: TGTGCCAGCAGCTTGGACAGGGGCGAAGCTTTCTTT. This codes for CASSLDRGEAFF.

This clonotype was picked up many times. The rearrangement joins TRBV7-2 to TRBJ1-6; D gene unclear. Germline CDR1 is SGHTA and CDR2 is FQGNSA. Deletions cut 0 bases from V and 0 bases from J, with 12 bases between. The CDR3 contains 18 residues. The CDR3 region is CASSLAPAESSYNSPLHF. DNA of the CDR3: TGTGCCAGCAGCTTAGCACCGGCGGAAAGCTCCTATAATTCACCCCTCCACTTT.

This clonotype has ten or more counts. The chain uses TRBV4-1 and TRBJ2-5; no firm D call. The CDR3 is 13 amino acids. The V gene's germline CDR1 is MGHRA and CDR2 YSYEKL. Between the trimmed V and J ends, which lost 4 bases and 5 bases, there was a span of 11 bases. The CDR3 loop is CASSPGPTETQYF. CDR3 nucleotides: TGCGCCAGCAGCCCTGGACCTACGGAGACCCAGTACTTC.

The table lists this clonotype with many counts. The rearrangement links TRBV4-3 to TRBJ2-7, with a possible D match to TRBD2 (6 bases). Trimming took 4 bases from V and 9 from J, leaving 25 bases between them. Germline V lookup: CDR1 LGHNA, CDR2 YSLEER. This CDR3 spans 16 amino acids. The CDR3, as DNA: TGCGCCAGCAGCCCGGGGCATGGGACTGATACGTCGGGGCAGTACTTC. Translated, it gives CASSPGHGTDTSGQYF.

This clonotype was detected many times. The CDR3 sequence: CSARGGTDVSGSNQPQHF. CDR3 sequence (DNA): TGCAGTGCTAGAGGGGGCACGGACGTATCTGGGAGCAATCAGCCCCAGCATTTT. The gene calls are TRBV20-1 and TRBJ1-5; TRBD1 might be the D (5 bases). Germline CDR1 is DFQATT and CDR2 is SNEGSKA (reference sequence). This CDR3 is 18 amino acids long. V was pared by 1 base and J by 1 base, with 20 bases between.

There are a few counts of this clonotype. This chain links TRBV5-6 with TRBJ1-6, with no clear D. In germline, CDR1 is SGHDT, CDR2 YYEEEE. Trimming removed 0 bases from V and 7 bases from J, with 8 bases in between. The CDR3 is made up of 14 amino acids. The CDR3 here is CASSLVIGNSPLHF. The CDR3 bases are TGTGCCAGCAGCTTGGTTATAGGGAATTCACCCCTCCACTTT. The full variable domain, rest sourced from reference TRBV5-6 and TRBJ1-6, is DAGVTQSPTHLIKTRGQQVTLRCSPKSGHDTVSWYQQALGQGPQFIFQYYEEEERQRGNFPDRFSGHQFPNYSSELNVNALLLGDSALYLCASSLVIGNSPLHFGNGTRLTVT.